This T cell receptor beta chain was recovered during a study of T cell responses to AZD1222 COVID-19 vaccine (dated by TCRdb to 2020 to 2023). Background on the whole study: A total of more than 230 trial participants underwent TCR sequencing, of whom approximately 200 had received two doses of AZD1222 and around 25 had received two doses of the MenACWY control vaccine. Trial participants were enrolled by age into 18-55, 56-69 and 70-plus year subgroups, with approximately 150, 30 and 60 TCR-sequenced participants respectively.

What the work shows at the level of the full study, not this receptor alone: Because no samples from the day 14 peak response were available, repertoires could be characterized only after the peak T cell response. Nearly half of unique spike-specific TCRs reportedly recognized epitopes outside regions mutated in the B.1.351 and B.1.1.7 variants. Participants were mostly white British and included more females than males, and it was suggested by the authors that clonal diversity may have been underestimated. Only 5 to 7 AZD1222 recipients were SARS-CoV-2 seropositive at baseline, limiting conclusions about previously exposed vaccinees. After two AZD1222 doses, spike-specific TCR breadth and depth were significantly higher than at day 0 and than in MenACWY recipients. The 56-69-year group was small, and its depth increase did not reach significance, likely because of low power. CD4 TCRs associated with the vaccine covered the entire spike protein, and the dominant responses were in regions 160-218 and 743-854.

This clone was seen more than once but under ten times. Its recognized antigen is unknown. Per-base qualities were not stored, and no clone one base away is much larger. The CDR3 regions of human TCRbeta chains were subjected to immunosequencing. As for the original processing: TCRs in the repertoires were matched against a reference library of SARS-CoV-2-specific TCRs that had been generated with the MIRA antigen-specificity platform. Breadth was defined as the fraction of unique TCRs that were SARS-CoV-2-associated, and depth was defined as the fraction of total T cells that were SARS-CoV-2-associated. Using the MIRA data, each spike-specific TCR was assigned both to the spike region to which the TCR was reactive and to a CD4 or CD8 class. Log10-transformed breadth and depth values were compared by one-way ANOVA with Sidak's multiple comparisons tests. In TCRdb, the immuneACCESS table is reduced to in-frame sequences with V and J assigned. These tables do not hold every clone; where another copy was compared, an unresolved V gene accounts for under half, and the others remain unexplained. Clonal size and the V and J genes are those of that table, whereas D and trimming came from the DNA. Present in this sample are 99,000 or so clones, approximately 86% of which were seen just once. The ten largest make up 3% to 3.5% of the sample.

Sequences MGHRA (CDR1) and YSYEKL (CDR2) are obtained from the germline V gene. The CDR3 has 15 amino acids, counting the end cysteine and phenylalanine. The only DNA kept is the CDR3, 45 bases in frame from the first base. V ends up 4 bases short and J 4 bases short, with an unmatched junction base count of 9. This sample's time point label indicates: about 28 days (+/-7) after the second vaccine dose. Sample treatment or condition, as interpreted from the label and publication: meningococcal conjugate vaccine given as trial control. The vaccinee samples were drawn from two UK trials, COV001 and COV002, one of which was a single-blind randomized controlled phase 2/3 trial testing AZD1222 (ChAdOx1 nCoV-19) in healthy adults. Trial participant PBMC samples were collected at day 0 and day 28 after the second dose for TCRbeta chain sequencing.

The specimen comprised peripheral blood, sampled 28 days after the second dose of the MenACWY control vaccine. The chain links TRBV4-1 with TRBJ1-1; 7 bases in between match TRBD1. The sequence was collected from an adult who received the MenACWY meningococcal vaccine as a control. The DNA sequence is given as TGCGCCAGCAGCCCGACAGGGAGAAAAGGCACTGAAGCTTTCTTT. Its product reads: CASSPTGRKGTEAFF.